This T cell receptor (beta chain) was observed in a study of T cell repertoires in cytomegalovirus infection. Study information: Well-studied HLA-B-restricted epitopes and recently identified HLA-C-restricted epitopes of CMV were both used in the study. Carrying CMV and the relevant HLA type showed in public TCR beta signatures. Study findings and constraints: Carriers of CMV plus the relevant HLA were identified by cumulative public TCR beta family frequency. CMV-specific HLA-C-restricted TCR beta clonotypes dominated the ex vivo response.

With 6 bases clipped from V and 8 bases from J, the junction kept 4 bases outside the gene matches. CDR3 size: 11 residues. The germline gives CDR1 DFQATT, CDR2 SNEGSKA (reference sequence). Concerning this clonotype itself: The antigen is undetermined.

TCRdb re-called the reads through MiXCR, storing one row per CDR3 protein. The top ten hold 9.5% to 15% of the sample, which has about 830,000 distinct CDR3 sequences, 30% to 35% seen once. The material sequenced was cultured CD8+ T cells from PBMCs, taken from culture after CMV antigen stimulation. The TCR sequence derives from a human donor in good health (CMV status not recorded). Some clones in this sample may be carry-over from other donors' samples. This chain uses TRBV20-1 with TRBJ1-2, with 9 bases identical to TRBD1. The CDR3 protein is CSAPDRGGYTF. DNA of the CDR3: TGCAGTGCGCCGGACAGGGGAGGCTACACCTTC.